This T cell receptor (beta chain) was found in a study of blood T cell repertoires in COVID-19. The wider study: Nucleic acid was either cDNA or gDNA, and it came from T cells, B-cell-depleted T cells, or PBMCs.

Germline CDR1 is SGHNT and CDR2 is YYREEE (reference sequence). The CDR3 is 14 residues long. Trimming left V 2 bases short and J 6 bases short, with 14 bases between. Sequencing was performed with immunoSEQ multiplex PCR; in TCRdb, only in-frame clones are kept and a portion is missing. The sample includes about 230,000 clones, under 90% seen only once; the top ten take less than 4.5%. Sample: PBMCs or T cells enriched from blood (not recorded which). This sequence originates from a young woman with acute COVID-19. The V gene is TRBV5-4, the J gene TRBJ1-2; D perhaps matches TRBD1 (5 bases). CDR3 residues: CASSFPDRVHGYTF. DNA of the CDR3: TGTGCCAGCAGCTTCCCCGACAGAGTTCATGGCTACACCTTC.